The 19 T cell receptor beta chains given below trace back to one sample, sequenced in a study of CD8+CD57+ T cells in acquired aplastic anemia. CDR3 and TCR beta VDJ profiling relied on genomic DNA as the template. TCRdb reanalysed the reads using MiXCR and keeps one entry per CDR3 protein. The profile covers just over 400,000 distinct CDR3 sequences, with 55% to 70% appearing a single time and under 5% taken by the ten largest. Material: sorted CD4+, CD8+, or CD8+CD57+ T cells (not recorded which) from PBMCs. All receptors come from a human donor in good health, serving as a control.

In DNA, the CDR3 is TGCGCCAGCATCCCAGGGACAGGACAAATCCAGTACTTC. It yields the protein CASIPGTGQIQYF. V usage is TRBV5-1 and J usage is TRBJ2-5, with TRBD1 matching 8 bases. The CDR3 has 13 amino acids. Germline assignment: CDR1 SGHRS and CDR2 YFSETQ. V was clipped by 6 bases and J by 10 bases; unmatched bases: 11.

This chain uses TRBV2 with TRBJ2-3; TRBD1 agrees at 8 bases. The J segment lost 3 bases and the V segment lost 7 bases, leaving 6 bases of the junction unmatched. This CDR3 has 14 residues. CDR1 is SNHLY, CDR2 FYNNEI, per germline. The DNA of the CDR3 is TGTGCCAGCACGGAACAGGGGGGTACAGATACGCAGTATTTT. It yields the protein CASTEQGGTDTQYF. Variable domain in full (rest from reference TRBV2 and TRBJ2-3): EPEVTQTPSHQVTQMGQEVILRCVPISNHLYFYWYRQILGQKVEFLVSFYNNEISEKSEIFDDQFSVERPDGSNFTLKIRSTKLEDSAMYFCASTEQGGTDTQYFGPGTRLTVL.

The chain joins TRBV7-7 to TRBJ2-7; D is perhaps TRBD1 (7 bases). Germline loops: CDR1 SSHAT, CDR2 FNYEAQ (reference sequence). This CDR3 region has 15 residues. The chain's CDR3 is CASFGGTAPVCSTYF. CDR3 DNA: TGTGCTAGCTTTGGGGGGACAGCCCCCGTGTGCAGTACTTACTTC.

This clonotype was counted many times. The chain uses TRBV2 and TRBJ2-1; 7 bases are shared with TRBD2. The CDR3 totals 13 residues. Trimming cost V 4 bases and J 4 bases; bases outside gene matches: 1. Germline V gene lookup returns CDR1 SNHLY and CDR2 FYNNEI. DNA for the CDR3: TGTGCCAGCAGTGGGGGAGGGTACAATGAGCAGTTCTTC. This encodes CASSGGGYNEQFF.

The rearrangement links TRBV20-1 to TRBJ1-3; D perhaps matches TRBD1 (5 bases). Germline V gene data show CDR1 as DFQATT and CDR2 as SNEGSKA (reference sequence). Trimming removed 7 bases from V and 2 bases from J, with 6 bases in between. The CDR3 runs 11 residues. Here the CDR3 reads CSGGAGNTIYF. The CDR3 DNA sequence: TGCAGTGGGGGGGCTGGAAACACCATATATTTT.

This chain uses TRBV5-6 with TRBJ2-7; D assignment may be TRBD1 or TRBD2 (5 bases each). CDR1 SGHDT and CDR2 YYEEEE come from the germline V gene. The CDR3 is made up of 12 amino acids. The V and J ends lost 4 bases and 9 bases respectively, with 14 bases between them. The CDR3 protein is CASSVGTGRQYF. As DNA, the CDR3 is TGTGCCAGCAGCGTAGGGACGGGTAGGCAGTACTTC. Looking up the rest from reference TRBV5-6 and TRBJ2-7 gives the full variable domain: DAGVTQSPTHLIKTRGQQVTLRCSPKSGHDTVSWYQQALGQGPQFIFQYYEEEERQRGNFPDRFSGHQFPNYSSELNVNALLLGDSALYLCASSVGTGRQYFGPGTRLTVT.

The genes are TRBV5-4 and TRBJ2-7, with TRBD2 matching over 9 bases. This CDR3 has 15 amino acids. Germline assignment: CDR1 SGHNT and CDR2 YYREEE (reference sequence). V was clipped by 4 bases and J by 0 bases; unmatched bases: 5. CDR3 region: CASSPTSGSSYEQYF. In DNA, the CDR3 is TGTGCCAGCAGCCCGACTAGCGGTAGCTCCTACGAGCAGTACTTC.

This clonotype was recorded many times. J is TRBJ1-1 and V is TRBV6-6; 9 bases are shared with TRBD1. Trimming at V came to 10 bases and at J to 4 bases, leaving 4 bases not matched to a gene. The CDR3 has 12 amino acids. Germline CDR1 is MNHNY and CDR2 is SVGAGI (reference sequence). The CDR3 DNA is TGTGCCACCGGACAGGGGATCACTGAAGCTTTCTTT. As protein: CATGQGITEAFF.

The rearrangement joins TRBV19 to TRBJ1-3; D is ambiguous. V was clipped by 9 bases and J by 2 bases, with 23 bases between them. The CDR3 covers 17 residues. CDR1 is LNHDA and CDR2 is SQIVND in the germline V gene (reference sequence). CDR3 in amino acids: CASTRVSFMKAGNTIYF. CDR3 in DNA: TGTGCCAGCACCCGGGTTAGTTTCATGAAGGCTGGAAACACCATATATTTT.

The rearrangement joins TRBV25-1 to TRBJ2-7; 9 bases match TRBD1. V was clipped by 5 bases and J by 6 bases; unmatched bases: 11. The CDR3 has 15 residues. Germline-derived CDR1 and CDR2 are MGHDK and SYGVNS. CDR3 DNA sequence: TGTGCCAGCAGTCCGTTCGACAGGGGGATCTGCGAGCAGTACTTC. Its translation is CASSPFDRGICEQYF.

The chain joins TRBV29-1 to TRBJ2-7; 8 bases align to TRBD1. V shed 7 bases, J shed 2 bases, and the junction held 10 bases outside the gene matches. Germline assignment: CDR1 SQVTM and CDR2 ANQGSEA. The CDR3 is 14 residues long. The CDR3 is CSASRDRRPYEQYF. The CDR3 nucleotides read TGCAGCGCTTCCCGGGACAGGAGACCCTACGAGCAGTACTTC.

The chain recombines TRBV20-1 with TRBJ2-7; D perhaps matches TRBD2 (5 bases). The CDR3 is 13 residues long. Trimming stripped 7 bases from V and 5 bases from J, with 18 bases between. CDR1 is DFQATT, CDR2 SNEGSKA, per germline (reference sequence). This chain's CDR3 is CSVEGYDDNEQYF. In DNA form, the CDR3 reads TGCAGTGTTGAGGGCTACGATGATAACGAGCAGTACTTC.

This clonotype has a single count. The junction does not match germline at one end; this may be a read error. The rearrangement uses TRBV19 and TRBJ2-7, with D unresolved. Germline V lookup: CDR1 LNHDA, CDR2 SQIVND (reference sequence). This CDR3 has 17 amino acids. CDR3 protein: CASSANRDTQYFCPGNF. The CDR3 nucleotides read TGTGCCAGTAGTGCCAACAGAGATACGCAGTATTTTTGCCCAGGCAACTTC.

A word on this clonotype: With a much larger clone just one base away, this may be a read error. The chain joins TRBV15 to TRBJ2-1, with D uncertain. Germline-derived CDR1 and CDR2 are LNHNV and YYDKDF (reference sequence). The V gene lost 0 bases and the J gene lost 9 bases, with 18 bases spanning the gap. CDR3 length: 16 residues. CDR3 nucleotide sequence: TGTGCCACCAGCAGAGAGCCCCGGCCCGGGCCCAGTGAGCAGTTCTTC. Translated, it gives CATSREPRPGPSEQFF.

This clonotype was counted ten times or more. This chain uses TRBV9 with TRBJ2-5; D is perhaps TRBD1 (6 bases). CDR3 length equals 14 residues. Germline V gene sequence: CDR1 SGDLS, CDR2 YYNGEE. Trimming took off 3 bases at V and 0 bases at J, with 9 bases between the two ends. The CDR3 DNA follows: TGTGCCAGCAGCGGCTGGGACAACCAAGAGACCCAGTACTTC. This encodes CASSGWDNQETQYF.

This clonotype was counted between two and nine times. The rearrangement links TRBV19 to TRBJ1-6; D remains ambiguous. CDR3 size: 13 residues. V was pared by 1 base and J by 10 bases, with 8 bases between. Germline V gives CDR1 LNHDA, CDR2 SQIVND (reference sequence). CDR3 residues: CASSIGMDSPLHF. The CDR3 nucleotides are TGTGCCAGTAGTATAGGCATGGACTCACCCCTCCACTTT.

Comments on this clonotype: The limits of the CDR3 on the DNA are not certain, so only TCRdb's listed CDR3 is given. This sequence joins TRBV7-4 and TRBJ2-7; the D call of TRBD1 is as the table states it, not checked on the DNA. Termini included, the CDR3 measures 16 amino acids. CDR1 and CDR2 (germline): SGHVT, SQSDAQ. This CDR3 is CASSLRGFQPQHFEHF.

About this clonotype: One end of the junction fails to match germline, which may point to a read error. The rearrangement uses TRBV20-1 and TRBJ2-5; D could derive from TRBD1 or TRBD2 (5 bases each). The germline gives CDR1 DFQATT, CDR2 SNEGSKA (reference sequence). This CDR3 is built from 15 residues. DNA of the CDR3: TGCAGTGCTAGAACCGGGGCAGGGATTAAGGAGACCCAGCACTTC. Amino acid sequence: CSARTGAGIKETQHF.

The CDR3 here is CASSRGQGRYSDNGYTF. CDR3 DNA: TGTGCCAGCAGCCGCGGACAGGGGAGGTATAGTGATAATGGCTACACCTTC. V is TRBV2 and J is TRBJ1-2; 9 bases align to TRBD1. The CDR3 is 17 amino acids. Unmatched junction bases numbered 17, after V lost 6 bases and J lost 6 bases. From germline, CDR1 is SNHLY and CDR2 FYNNEI.